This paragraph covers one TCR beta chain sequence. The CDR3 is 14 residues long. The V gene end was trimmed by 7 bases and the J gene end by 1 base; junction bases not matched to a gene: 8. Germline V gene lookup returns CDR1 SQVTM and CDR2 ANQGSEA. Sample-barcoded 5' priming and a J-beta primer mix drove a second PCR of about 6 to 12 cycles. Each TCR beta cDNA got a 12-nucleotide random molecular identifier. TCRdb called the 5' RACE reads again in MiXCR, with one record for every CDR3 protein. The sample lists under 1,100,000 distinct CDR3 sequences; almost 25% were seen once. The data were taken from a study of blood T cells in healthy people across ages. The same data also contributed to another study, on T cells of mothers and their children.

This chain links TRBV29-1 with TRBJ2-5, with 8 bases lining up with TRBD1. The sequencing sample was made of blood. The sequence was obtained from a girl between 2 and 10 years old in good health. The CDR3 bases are TGCAGCGCCTTGGACAGGGTAACCCAAGAGACCCAGTACTTC. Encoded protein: CSALDRVTQETQYF.